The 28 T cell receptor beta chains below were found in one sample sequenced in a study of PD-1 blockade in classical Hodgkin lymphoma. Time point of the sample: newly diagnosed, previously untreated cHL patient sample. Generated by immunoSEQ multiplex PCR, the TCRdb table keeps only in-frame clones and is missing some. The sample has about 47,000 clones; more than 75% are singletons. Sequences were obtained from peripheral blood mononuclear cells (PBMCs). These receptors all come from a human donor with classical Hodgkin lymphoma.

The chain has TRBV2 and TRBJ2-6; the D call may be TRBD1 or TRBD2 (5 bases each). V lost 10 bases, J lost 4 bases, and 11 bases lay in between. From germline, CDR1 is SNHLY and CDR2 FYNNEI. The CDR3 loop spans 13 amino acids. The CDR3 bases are TGTGCCACCGGGGCTTACGGGGCCAACGTCCTGACTTTC. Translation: CATGAYGANVLTF.

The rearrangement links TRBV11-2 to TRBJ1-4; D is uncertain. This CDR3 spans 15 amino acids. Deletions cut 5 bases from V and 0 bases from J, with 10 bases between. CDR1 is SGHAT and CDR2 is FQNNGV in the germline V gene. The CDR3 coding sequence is TGTGCCAGCAGCGCGATTGTGCCAACTAATGAAAAACTGTTTTTT. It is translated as CASSAIVPTNEKLFF.

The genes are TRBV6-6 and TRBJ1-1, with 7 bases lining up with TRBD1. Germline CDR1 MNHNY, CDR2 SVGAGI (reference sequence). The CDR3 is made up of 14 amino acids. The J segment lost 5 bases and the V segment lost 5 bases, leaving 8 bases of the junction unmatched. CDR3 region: CASSPTGTRTEAFF. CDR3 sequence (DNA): TGTGCCAGCAGTCCGACAGGGACTAGAACTGAAGCTTTCTTT.

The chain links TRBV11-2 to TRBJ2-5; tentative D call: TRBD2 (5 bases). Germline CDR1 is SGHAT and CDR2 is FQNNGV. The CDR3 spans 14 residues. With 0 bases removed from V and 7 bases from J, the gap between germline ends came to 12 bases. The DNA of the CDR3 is TGTGCCAGCAGCTTAGAGGGAGCCCGGTCGACCCAGTACTTC. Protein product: CASSLEGARSTQYF.

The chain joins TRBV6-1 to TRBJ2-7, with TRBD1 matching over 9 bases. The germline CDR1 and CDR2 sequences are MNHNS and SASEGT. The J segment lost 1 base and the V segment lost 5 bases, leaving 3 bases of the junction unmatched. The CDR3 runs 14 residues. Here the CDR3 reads CASSSGTGSYEQYF. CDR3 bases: TGTGCCAGCAGTAGTGGGACAGGGTCCTACGAGCAGTACTTC.

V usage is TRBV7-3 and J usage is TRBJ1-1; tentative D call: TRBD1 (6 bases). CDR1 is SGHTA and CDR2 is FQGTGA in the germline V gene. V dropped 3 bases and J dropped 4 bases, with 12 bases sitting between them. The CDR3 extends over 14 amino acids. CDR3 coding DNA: TGTGCCAGCAGCTTTTCAGGGGAGGGCACTGAAGCTTTCTTT. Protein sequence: CASSFSGEGTEAFF.

CDR3 sequence reads: CASSSDRGRNYGYTF. As DNA, the CDR3 is TGTGCCAGCTCCTCCGACAGGGGGCGAAACTATGGCTACACCTTC. The chain links TRBV18 to TRBJ1-2; TRBD1 matches at 10 bases. This CDR3 comprises 15 residues. With 6 bases clipped from V and 2 bases from J, the junction kept 6 bases outside the gene matches. Germline values: CDR1 KGHSH, CDR2 LQKENI.

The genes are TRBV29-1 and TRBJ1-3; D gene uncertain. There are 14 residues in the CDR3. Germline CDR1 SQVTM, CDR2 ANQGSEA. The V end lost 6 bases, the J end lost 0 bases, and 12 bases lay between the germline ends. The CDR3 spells CSVLTFSSGNTIYF. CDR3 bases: TGCAGCGTCTTGACTTTCAGCTCTGGAAACACCATATATTTT.

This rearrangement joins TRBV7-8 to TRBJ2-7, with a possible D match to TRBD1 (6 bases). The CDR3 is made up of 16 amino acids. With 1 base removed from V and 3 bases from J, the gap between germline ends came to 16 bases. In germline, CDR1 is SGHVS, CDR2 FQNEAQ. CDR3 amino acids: CASSLVLPSRGYEQYF. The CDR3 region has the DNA TGTGCCAGCAGCTTAGTTCTTCCCTCCAGGGGCTACGAGCAGTACTTC.

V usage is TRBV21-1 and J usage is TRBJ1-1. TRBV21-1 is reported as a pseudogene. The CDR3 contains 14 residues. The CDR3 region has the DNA TGTGCCAGCGGTCCGGGCCTCAAGCTGCTTGAAGCTTTCTTT. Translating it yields CASGPGLKLLEAFF.

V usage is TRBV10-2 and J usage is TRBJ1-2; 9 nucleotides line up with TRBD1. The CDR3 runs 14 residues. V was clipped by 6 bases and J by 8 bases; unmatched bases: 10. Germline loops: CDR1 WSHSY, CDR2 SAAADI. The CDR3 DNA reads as TGCGCCAGCAGATGGGACAGGGCTTCGGAGGGCTACACCTTC. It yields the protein CASRWDRASEGYTF.

The CDR3 DNA follows: TGTGCCAGCAGTAACAGGGAGTCGGGGGAGCTGTTTTTT. Translating gives CASSNRESGELFF. The chain couples TRBV7-9 to TRBJ2-2; D may be TRBD1 (6 bases). Between the trimmed V and J ends, which lost 6 bases and 8 bases, there was a span of 13 bases. Germline assignment: CDR1 SEHNR and CDR2 FQNEAQ (reference sequence). CDR3 length: 13 residues.

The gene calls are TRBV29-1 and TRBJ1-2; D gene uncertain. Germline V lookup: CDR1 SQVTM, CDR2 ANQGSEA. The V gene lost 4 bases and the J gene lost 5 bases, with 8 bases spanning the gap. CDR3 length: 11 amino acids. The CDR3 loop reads CSVVAEYGYTF. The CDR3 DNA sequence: TGCAGCGTTGTGGCAGAATATGGCTACACCTTC.

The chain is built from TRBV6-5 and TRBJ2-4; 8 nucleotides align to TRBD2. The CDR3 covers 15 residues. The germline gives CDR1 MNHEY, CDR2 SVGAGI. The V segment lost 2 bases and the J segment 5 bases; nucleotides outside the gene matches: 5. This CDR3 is CASSYMSGRENIQYF. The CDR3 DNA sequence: TGTGCCAGCAGTTACATGAGCGGGAGAGAAAACATTCAGTACTTC.

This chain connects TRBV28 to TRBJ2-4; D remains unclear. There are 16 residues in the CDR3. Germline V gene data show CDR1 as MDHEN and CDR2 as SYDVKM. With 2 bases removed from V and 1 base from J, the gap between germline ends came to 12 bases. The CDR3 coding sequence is TGTGCCAGCAGTTTAGGTTCCGCCAGGGCCAAAAACATTCAGTACTTC. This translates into CASSLGSARAKNIQYF.

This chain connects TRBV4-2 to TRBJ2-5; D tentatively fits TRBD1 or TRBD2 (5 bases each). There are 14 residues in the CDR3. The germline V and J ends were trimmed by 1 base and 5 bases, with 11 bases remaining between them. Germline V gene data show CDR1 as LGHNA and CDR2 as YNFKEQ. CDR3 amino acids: CASSQAGDEETQYF. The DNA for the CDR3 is TGTGCCAGCAGCCAAGCTGGGGACGAGGAGACCCAGTACTTC.

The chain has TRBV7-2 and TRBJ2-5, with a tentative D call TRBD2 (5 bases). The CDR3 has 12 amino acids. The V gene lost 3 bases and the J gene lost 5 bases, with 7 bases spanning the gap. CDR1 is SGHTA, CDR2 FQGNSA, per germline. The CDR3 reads CASSFQRETQYF. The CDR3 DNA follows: TGTGCCAGCAGCTTTCAGCGGGAGACCCAGTACTTC.

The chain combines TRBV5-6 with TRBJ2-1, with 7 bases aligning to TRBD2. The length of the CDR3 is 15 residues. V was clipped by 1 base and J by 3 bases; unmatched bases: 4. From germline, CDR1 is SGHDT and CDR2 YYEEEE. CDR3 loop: CASSLRGGGYNEQFF. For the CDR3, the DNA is TGTGCCAGCAGCTTGAGAGGCGGGGGCTACAATGAGCAGTTCTTC.

The chain's CDR3 is CASRPRGALRAFF. Written as DNA, the CDR3 is TGTGCCAGCAGGCCGAGGGGTGCCCTCCGGGCTTTCTTT. The chain links TRBV27 to TRBJ1-1; the D gene is possibly TRBD1 (5 bases). The germline V gene has CDR1 MNHEY and CDR2 SMNVEV (reference sequence). The CDR3 spans 13 residues. V was clipped by 6 bases and J by 11 bases, with 19 bases between them.

The CDR3 loop reads CASTFTSGAEAFF. DNA for the CDR3: TGTGCCAGCACCTTTACGTCAGGGGCTGAAGCTTTCTTT. The rearrangement links TRBV7-9 to TRBJ1-1; D is possibly TRBD1 (6 bases). CDR1 is SEHNR and CDR2 is FQNEAQ in the germline V gene (reference sequence). The CDR3 extends over 13 amino acids. V was shortened by 7 bases and J by 6 bases, with 15 bases between the two germline ends.

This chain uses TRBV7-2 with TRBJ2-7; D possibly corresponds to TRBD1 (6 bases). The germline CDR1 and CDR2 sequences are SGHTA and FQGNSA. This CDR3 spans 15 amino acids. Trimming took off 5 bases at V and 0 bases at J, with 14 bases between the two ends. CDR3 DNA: TGTGCCAGCAGCACCCACGGACAGCCCTCCTACGAGCAGTACTTC. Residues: CASSTHGQPSYEQYF.

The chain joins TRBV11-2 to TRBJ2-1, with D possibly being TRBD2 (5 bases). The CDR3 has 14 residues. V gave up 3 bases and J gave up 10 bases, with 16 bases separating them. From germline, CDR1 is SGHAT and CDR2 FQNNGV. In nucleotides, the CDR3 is TGTGCCAGCAGCTTGGACTTCGTCTTTGAGGAGCAGTTCTTC. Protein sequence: CASSLDFVFEEQFF.

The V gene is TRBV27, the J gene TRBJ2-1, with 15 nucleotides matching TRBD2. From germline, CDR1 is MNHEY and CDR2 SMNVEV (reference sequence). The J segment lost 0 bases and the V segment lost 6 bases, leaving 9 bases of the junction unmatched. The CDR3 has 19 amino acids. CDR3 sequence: CASRLGTSGGPSSYNEQFF. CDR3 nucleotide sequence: TGTGCCAGCAGGCTAGGGACTAGCGGGGGGCCGAGCTCCTACAATGAGCAGTTCTTC.

CDR3 in amino acids: CASSAGGDEQFF. The DNA for the CDR3 is TGTGCCAGCAGCGCAGGAGGGGATGAGCAGTTCTTC. The V gene is TRBV11-3, the J gene TRBJ2-1, with D tentatively TRBD2 (6 bases). The CDR3 length is 12 residues. In germline, CDR1 is SGHNT, CDR2 YENEEA. V lost 5 bases and J 8 bases, leaving 10 bases between the germline ends.

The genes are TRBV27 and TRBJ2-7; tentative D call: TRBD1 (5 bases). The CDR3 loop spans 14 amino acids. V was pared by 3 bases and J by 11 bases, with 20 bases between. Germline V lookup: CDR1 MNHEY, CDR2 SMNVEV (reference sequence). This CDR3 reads CASSFKGVSDPEYF. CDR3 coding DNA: TGTGCCAGCAGTTTCAAAGGGGTGAGCGACCCGGAGTACTTC.

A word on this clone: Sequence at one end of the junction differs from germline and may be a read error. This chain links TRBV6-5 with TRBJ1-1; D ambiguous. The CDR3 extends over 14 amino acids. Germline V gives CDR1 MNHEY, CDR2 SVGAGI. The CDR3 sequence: CASSYGRRNAEAFF. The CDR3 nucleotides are TGTGCCAGCAGTTACGGGAGGCGGAACGCTGAAGCTTTCTTT.

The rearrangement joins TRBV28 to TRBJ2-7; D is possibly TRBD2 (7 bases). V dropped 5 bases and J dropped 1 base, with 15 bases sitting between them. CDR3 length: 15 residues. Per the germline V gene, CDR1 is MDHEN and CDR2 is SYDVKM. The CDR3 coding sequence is TGTGCCAGCAGTCCGGGGGCGGGAGCATCCTACGAGCAGTACTTC. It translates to CASSPGAGASYEQYF.

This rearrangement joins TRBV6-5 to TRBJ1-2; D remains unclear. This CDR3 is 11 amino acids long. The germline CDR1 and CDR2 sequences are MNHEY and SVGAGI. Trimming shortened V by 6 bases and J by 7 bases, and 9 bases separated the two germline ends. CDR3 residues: CASRAGFGYTF. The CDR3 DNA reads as TGTGCCAGCAGGGCGGGGTTTGGCTACACCTTC.